This passage covers 3 T cell receptor beta chains from one sample sequenced in a study of T cell repertoires in cytomegalovirus infection. TCRdb independently ran MiXCR on the reads; one entry per CDR3 protein. The profile shows around 260,000 distinct CDR3 sequences, around 25% of them singletons. Input material: PBMCs. The source is a human donor in good health (CMV status not recorded). Some clones in this sample may be carry-over from other donors' samples.

This clonotype was observed a few times. The gene calls are TRBV29-1 and TRBJ2-7, with D perhaps TRBD1 (5 bases). V lost 3 bases and J lost 2, with 8 bases in between. Germline V gene sequence: CDR1 SQVTM, CDR2 ANQGSEA. The CDR3 contains 12 residues. The CDR3 DNA follows: TGCAGCGTTGAGGGGCTAGCCTACGAGCAGTACTTC. It yields the protein CSVEGLAYEQYF.

In its sample, this clonotype was seen many times. The rearrangement links TRBV7-6 to TRBJ1-1; D remains ambiguous. Trimming shortened V by 3 bases and J by 1 base, and 6 bases separated the two germline ends. Germline V CDR1 and CDR2: SGHVS, FNYEAQ. The CDR3 is made up of 13 amino acids. The CDR3 nucleotides are TGTGCCAGCAGCTTGGATGAGAACACTGAAGCTTTCTTT. As protein: CASSLDENTEAFF.

The chain couples TRBV19 to TRBJ2-1, with a weak D call TRBD1 (6 bases). CDR3 length equals 13 residues. Germline CDR1 and CDR2: LNHDA and SQIVND (reference sequence). Trimming took 3 bases from V and 15 from J, leaving 18 bases between them. CDR3 DNA sequence: TGTGCCAGTAGTATCAACAGGGTCAGAGATAGGTTCTTC. Translating it yields CASSINRVRDRFF.